This passage covers 9 T cell receptor beta chains from one sample sequenced in a study of blood T cell repertoires in COVID-19. Using immunoSEQ multiplex PCR, the repertoire was profiled, and TCRdb retains in-frame clones only, with some absent. The sample has 25,000 to 35,000 clones, around 90% seen once; the top ten hold approximately 2.5%. The material sequenced was peripheral blood. Source of these receptors: a man in his fifties or sixties with active COVID-19.

This chain links TRBV5-4 with TRBJ2-1, with D possibly being TRBD1 (6 bases). Germline CDR1 and CDR2: SGHNT and YYREEE (reference sequence). The CDR3 runs to 17 residues. V dropped 3 bases and J dropped 4 bases, with 20 bases sitting between them. Here the CDR3 DNA reads TGTGCCAGCAGCTCGGGGTGGGGGCTTCTACGTTACAATGAGCAGTTCTTC. Amino acid sequence: CASSSGWGLLRYNEQFF.

This clone was seen more than once but under ten times. The chain recombines TRBV3-1 (or the pseudogene TRBV3-2) with TRBJ1-5; no clear D gene. The ends were cut back, 1 base at V and 2 bases at J, with 3 bases in the middle. CDR1 and CDR2 (germline): LGHDT, YNNKEL (reference sequence). This CDR3 spans 13 amino acids. The CDR3 nucleotides read TGTGCCAGCAGCCAAGCGGGCAATCAGCCCCAGCATTTT. It yields the protein CASSQAGNQPQHF.

The chain joins TRBV7-9 to TRBJ2-7; 9 nucleotides agree with TRBD1. From germline, CDR1 is SEHNR and CDR2 FQNEAQ (reference sequence). The CDR3 runs to 17 residues. The V segment lost 6 bases and the J segment 4 bases; nucleotides outside the gene matches: 16. DNA for the CDR3: TGTGCCAGCAGGCCCCTCAAGTCCGGGACAGGGAATTACGAGCAGTACTTC. It specifies CASRPLKSGTGNYEQYF.

The V and J genes are TRBV9 and TRBJ2-1, with D unresolved. Germline V CDR1 and CDR2: SGDLS, YYNGEE. CDR3 length: 17 amino acids. V was shortened by 2 bases and J by 1 base, with 16 bases between the two germline ends. This CDR3 reads CASSVLSARVSYNEQFF. CDR3 nucleotides: TGTGCCAGCAGCGTTCTATCCGCCCGGGTGTCCTACAATGAGCAGTTCTTC. Looking up the rest from reference TRBV9 and TRBJ2-1 gives the full variable domain: DSGVTQTPKHLITATGQRVTLRCSPRSGDLSVYWYQQSLDQGLQFLIQYYNGEERAKGNILERFSAQQFPDLHSELNLSSLELGDSALYFCASSVLSARVSYNEQFFGPGTRLTVL.

The rearrangement uses TRBV3-1 (or the pseudogene TRBV3-2) and TRBJ2-1, with TRBD2 matching over 12 bases. J gave up 5 bases and V 4 bases, and 0 bases lay outside the gene matches. CDR1 and CDR2 from the germline V gene are LGHDT and YNNKEL (reference sequence). This CDR3 has 14 amino acids. The chain's CDR3 is CASSRLAGDNEQFF. CDR3 DNA sequence: TGTGCCAGCAGCCGACTAGCGGGGGACAATGAGCAGTTCTTC.

The chain employs TRBV18 and TRBJ1-6, with D maybe TRBD1 (5 bases). Germline V gene data show CDR1 as KGHSH and CDR2 as LQKENI. Deletions cut 8 bases from V and 0 bases from J, with 20 bases between. This CDR3 comprises 18 residues. CDR3 sequence reads: CASDGSDSLSSYNSPLHF. The CDR3, as DNA: TGTGCCAGCGACGGCTCAGACAGCCTAAGCTCCTATAATTCACCCCTCCACTTT.

The genes are TRBV2 and TRBJ2-2; maybe TRBD2 (6 bases). This CDR3 has 20 amino acids. Trimming pared 2 bases from V and 5 bases from J, leaving 27 bases between. Per the germline V gene, CDR1 is SNHLY and CDR2 is FYNNEI. The CDR3: CASSEKSDYLAVGRTGELFF. CDR3 coding DNA: TGTGCCAGCAGTGAAAAATCGGACTATCTAGCAGTGGGTAGGACCGGGGAGCTGTTTTTT.

The chain recombines TRBV11-2 with TRBJ1-2; 9 bases map to TRBD1. The V segment lost 5 bases and the J segment 4 bases; nucleotides outside the gene matches: 5. Germline assignment: CDR1 SGHAT and CDR2 FQNNGV. The length of the CDR3 is 14 residues. In nucleotides, the CDR3 is TGTGCCAGCAGCGCGGGACAGGGACCCTATGGCTACACCTTC. Encoded protein: CASSAGQGPYGYTF.

V usage is TRBV25-1 and J usage is TRBJ2-5; maybe TRBD1 (5 bases). The CDR3 covers 14 residues. The germline V gene encodes CDR1 MGHDK and CDR2 SYGVNS. Trimming removed 4 bases from V and 4 bases from J, with 13 bases in between. CDR3 sequence reads: CASSAMDQGETQYF. CDR3 DNA sequence: TGTGCCAGCAGTGCGATGGACCAGGGAGAGACCCAGTACTTC.